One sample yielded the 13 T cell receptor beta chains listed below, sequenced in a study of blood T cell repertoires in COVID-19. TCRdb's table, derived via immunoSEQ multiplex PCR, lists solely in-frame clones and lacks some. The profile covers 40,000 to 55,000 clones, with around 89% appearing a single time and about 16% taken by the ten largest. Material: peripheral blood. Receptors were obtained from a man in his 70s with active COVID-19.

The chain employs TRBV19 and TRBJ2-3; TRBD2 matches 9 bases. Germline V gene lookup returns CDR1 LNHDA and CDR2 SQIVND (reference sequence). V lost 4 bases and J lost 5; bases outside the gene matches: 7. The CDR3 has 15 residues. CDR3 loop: CASSNPSGVRDTQYF. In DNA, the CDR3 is TGTGCCAGTAGTAATCCTAGCGGGGTAAGAGATACGCAGTATTTT.

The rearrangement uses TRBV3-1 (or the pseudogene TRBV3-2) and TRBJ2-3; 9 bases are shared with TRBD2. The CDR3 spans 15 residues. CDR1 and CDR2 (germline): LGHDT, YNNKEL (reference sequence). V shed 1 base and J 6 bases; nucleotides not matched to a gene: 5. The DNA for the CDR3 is TGTGCCAGCAGCCAAGCAGCGGGGGGAGGGGATACGCAGTATTTT. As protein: CASSQAAGGGDTQYF.

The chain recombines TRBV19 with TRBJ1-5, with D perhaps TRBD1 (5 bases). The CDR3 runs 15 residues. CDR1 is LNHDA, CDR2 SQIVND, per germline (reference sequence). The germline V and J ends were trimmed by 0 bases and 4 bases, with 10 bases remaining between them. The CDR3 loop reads CASSIEGQNNQPQHF. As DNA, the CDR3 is TGTGCCAGTAGTATAGAGGGGCAGAATAATCAGCCCCAGCATTTT.

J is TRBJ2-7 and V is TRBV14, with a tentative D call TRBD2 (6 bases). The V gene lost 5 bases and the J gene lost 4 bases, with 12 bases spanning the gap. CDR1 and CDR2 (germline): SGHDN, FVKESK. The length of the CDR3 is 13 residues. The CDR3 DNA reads TGTGCCAGCAGCGTCCGGGACTGGTACGAGCAGTACTTC. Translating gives CASSVRDWYEQYF. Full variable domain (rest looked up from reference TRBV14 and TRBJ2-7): EAGVTQFPSHSVIEKGQTVTLRCDPISGHDNLYWYRRVMGKEIKFLLHFVKESKQDESGMPNNRFLAERTGGTYSTLKVQPAELEDSGVYFCASSVRDWYEQYFGPGTRLTVT.

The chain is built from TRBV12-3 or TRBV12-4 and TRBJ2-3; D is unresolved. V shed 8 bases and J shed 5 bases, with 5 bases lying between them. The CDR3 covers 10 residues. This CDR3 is CASSVDTQYF. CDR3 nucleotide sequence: TGTGCCAGCTCCGTAGATACGCAGTATTTT.

As DNA, the CDR3 is TGCGCCAGCAGCCAAGATCGAGAGAACCACTATGGCTACACCTTC. Translating it yields CASSQDRENHYGYTF. The chain carries TRBV4-3 and TRBJ1-2; the D is unclear. Germline CDR1 reads LGHNA; CDR2 reads YSLEER. Trimming took 0 bases from V and 3 from J, leaving 11 bases between them. The CDR3 consists of 15 residues.

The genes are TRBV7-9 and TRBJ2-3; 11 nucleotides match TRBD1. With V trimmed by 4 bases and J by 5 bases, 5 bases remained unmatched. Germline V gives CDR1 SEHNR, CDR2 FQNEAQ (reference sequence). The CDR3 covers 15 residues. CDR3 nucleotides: TGTGCCAGCAGCTCGCAAGGGACAGGGGGAGATACGCAGTATTTT. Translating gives CASSSQGTGGDTQYF.

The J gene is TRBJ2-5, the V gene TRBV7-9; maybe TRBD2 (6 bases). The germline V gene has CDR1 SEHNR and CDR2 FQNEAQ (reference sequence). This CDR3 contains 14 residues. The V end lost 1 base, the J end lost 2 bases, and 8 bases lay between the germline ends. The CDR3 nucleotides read TGTGCCAGCAGCTTAGTTCTAGCGCAAGAGACCCAGTACTTC. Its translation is CASSLVLAQETQYF.

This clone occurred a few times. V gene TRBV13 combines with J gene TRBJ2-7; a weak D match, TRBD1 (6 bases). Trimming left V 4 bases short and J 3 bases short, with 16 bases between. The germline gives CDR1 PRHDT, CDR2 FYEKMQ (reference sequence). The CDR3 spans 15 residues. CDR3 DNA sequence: TGTGCCAGCAGCTCGTACCGGGACAAAAACTACGAGCAGTACTTC. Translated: CASSSYRDKNYEQYF.

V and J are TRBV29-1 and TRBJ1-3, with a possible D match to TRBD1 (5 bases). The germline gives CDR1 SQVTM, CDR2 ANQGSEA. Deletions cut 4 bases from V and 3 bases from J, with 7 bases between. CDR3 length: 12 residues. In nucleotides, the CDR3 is TGCAGCGTTGGGACACTTGGAAACACCATATATTTT. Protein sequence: CSVGTLGNTIYF.

This CDR3 reads CASSIDESYEQYF. The CDR3 DNA follows: TGTGCCAGTAGTATAGATGAGTCCTACGAGCAGTACTTC. The chain has TRBV19 and TRBJ2-7, with D unresolved. CDR1 LNHDA and CDR2 SQIVND come from the germline V gene (reference sequence). The CDR3 loop spans 13 amino acids. V was cut by 0 bases and J by 1 base, with 4 bases left in between. The full variable domain, its missing parts supplied by reference TRBV19 and TRBJ2-7, is DGGITQSPKYLFRKEGQNVTLSCEQNLNHDAMYWYRQDPGQGLRLIYYSQIVNDFQKGDIAEGYSVSREKKESFPLTVTSAQKNPTAFYLCASSIDESYEQYFGPGTRLTVT.

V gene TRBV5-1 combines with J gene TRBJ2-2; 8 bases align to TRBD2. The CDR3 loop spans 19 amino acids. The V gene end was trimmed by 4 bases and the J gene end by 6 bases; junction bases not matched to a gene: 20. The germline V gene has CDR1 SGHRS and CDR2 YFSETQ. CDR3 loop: CASSPGSGGGPLGPGELFF. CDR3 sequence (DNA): TGCGCCAGCAGCCCCGGTTCCGGGGGGGGGCCCCTAGGCCCCGGGGAGCTGTTTTTT.

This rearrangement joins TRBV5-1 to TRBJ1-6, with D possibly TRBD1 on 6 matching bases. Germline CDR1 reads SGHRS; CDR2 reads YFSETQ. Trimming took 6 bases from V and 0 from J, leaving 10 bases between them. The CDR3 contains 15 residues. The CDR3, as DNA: TGCGCCAGCAAAACAGGGAGCTCCTATAATTCACCCCTCCACTTT. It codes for CASKTGSSYNSPLHF. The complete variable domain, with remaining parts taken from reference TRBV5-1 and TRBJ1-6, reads KAGVTQTPRYLIKTRGQQVTLSCSPISGHRSVSWYQQTPGQGLQFLFEYFSETQRNKGNFPGRFSGRQFSNSRSEMNVSTLELGDSALYLCASKTGSSYNSPLHFGNGTRLTVT.